This is a list of T cell receptor beta chains from one sample in a study of shared clonotypes between healthy human individuals. Profiling relied on immunoSEQ multiplex PCR, and the TCRdb table lists in-frame clones only, not all of them. The data contain approximately 350,000 clones, about 96% of them singletons. The sequenced sample consisted of memory CD8+ T cells sorted from blood. All receptors come from a man aged 25 to 40 in good health. The conserved cysteine and the conserved F or W are not part of the CDR3 here.

j_call v_call cdr3_aa
TRBJ2-3 TRBV29-1 SVQGLATDTQY
TRBJ2-7 TRBV7-2 ASSLVRDRGHEQY
TRBJ2-2 TRBV7-9 ASSSRTSGSLGTGELF
TRBJ1-6 TRBV18 ASSRYRDNLDSPLH
TRBJ1-5 TRBV10-1 ASRKGILSNQPQH
TRBJ2-3 TRBV4-2 ASSQVTGGTDTQY
TRBJ1-5 TRBV5-3 ARRRRSAGNQPQH
. TRBV6-5 ASSYSGNSNQPQY
TRBJ2-3 TRBV20-1 SAGQPDTQY
TRBJ1-5 TRBV2 ASRGTDNQPQH
TRBJ2-7 TRBV28 ASSWGSEQY
TRBJ2-5 TRBV6-1 ASSKGQYQETQY
TRBJ1-1 TRBV18 ASSRTGNTEAF
TRBJ2-7 TRBV6-5 ASSYPDRASLYEQY
TRBJ2-3 TRBV10-3 AISEGDTQY
TRBJ2-7 TRBV29-1 SVGDSGLYEQY
TRBJ2-1 TRBV11-3 ASGSYNEQF
TRBJ2-1 TRBV27 ASSSMGRASYNEQF
TRBJ1-5 TRBV6-5 ASGRTGTNQPQH
TRBJ1-5 TRBV4-2 ASSQGAKARGNQPQH
TRBJ2-3 TRBV5-1 ASSQTDTQY
TRBJ2-2 TRBV7-6 ASSLDSGRATGELF
TRBJ2-7 TRBV11-2 ASSRTSRDYEQY
TRBJ2-5 TRBV28 ASSESLLGQSGTQY
TRBJ1-2 TRBV30 AWSVATTGRGYT
TRBJ2-7 TRBV6-1 ASSGGQSLSYEQY
TRBJ2-4 TRBV6-1 ASSDMPTGGVAKNIQY
TRBJ1-3 TRBV27 ASSLRATGLSGNTIY
TRBJ2-2 TRBV11-3 ASSSLGGTGELF
TRBJ2-1 TRBV5-4 ASSSIEVNEQF
TRBJ2-1 TRBV25-1 ASSNPRRDDEQF
TRBJ2-2 TRBV27 ASSSGGGLGELF
TRBJ1-2 TRBV9 ASSDSIQGGYGYT
TRBJ1-1 TRBV7-2 ASRMGLNTEAF
TRBJ1-2 TRBV19 ASSILGSRPNYGYT
TRBJ1-3 TRBV7-9 ASSHQTGSGLLTGNTIY
TRBJ1-1 TRBV7-9 ASSLGGGANTEAF
TRBJ2-1 TRBV5-1 ASSPPTGWNEQF
TRBJ2-7 TRBV10-2 ASSEVAGEDYEQY
TRBJ2-7 TRBV7-3 ASSLLAGDEQY
TRBJ1-5 TRBV6-5 ASSSRTGTNNQPQH
TRBJ2-1 TRBV23-1 ASSPLAGTPHTNEQF
TRBJ1-2 TRBV7-3 ASSLVQGASYGYT
TRBJ2-3 TRBV7-9 ASSLGYSGGTDTQY
TRBJ1-1 TRBV27 ASSPRTGLNTEAF
TRBJ1-2 TRBV19 ASSGADGYT
TRBJ1-3 TRBV28 ASRPPASGNTIY
TRBJ2-3 TRBV7-9 ASSLKGPGPVTDTQY
TRBJ1-2 TRBV2 ASSPRTLAGTENYGYT
TRBJ1-4 TRBV6-5 ASRTTGVNEKLF
TRBJ2-5 TRBV10-3 AISRGSGRETQY
TRBJ1-2 TRBV30 AYKNSGLGYGYT
TRBJ2-7 TRBV9 ASSVGGSSEQY